This TCR beta chain was documented in a study of cytomegalovirus exposure and HLA in healthy donors. Findings and limits, study-wide: Analysis was carried out at a later point, and it linked a missense DCLRE1C variant to TCR beta V- and J-gene trimming. Reportedly, a later analysis found an Asian-associated ancestry cluster had fewer N-insertions than the roughly 700-donor mean. Among TCR sequences, most were rare, though some public TCRs appeared in many donors. Using the classifier, cytomegalovirus status was reportedly diagnosed with high specificity and sensitivity.

The PCR was carried out with 60 Vbeta primers and 13 Jbeta primers. The method was immunoSEQ multiplex PCR; TCRdb's version includes in-frame clones alone and lacks a portion of them. The table includes around 160,000 clones, around 86% detected once. As to this clone: As yet, its antigen is unknown.

Germline V gives CDR1 SGHDT, CDR2 YYEEEE. The CDR3 is 17 amino acids. Trimming took off 1 base at V and 0 bases at J, with 14 bases between the two ends. The TCR originated in a man over 45 in good health and CMV-seropositive. Sequencing used PBMCs. The chain uses TRBV5-6 and TRBJ1-5, with D tentatively TRBD1 (5 bases). For the CDR3, the DNA is TGTGCCAGCAGCTTGAGTTTTCAGGGCGCTAGCAATCAGCCCCAGCATTTT. Translated: CASSLSFQGASNQPQHF.